The clone carrying this T cell receptor beta chain was seen a few times. Its antigen is unknown. This sample was included in a study of shared clonotypes between healthy human individuals. Per germline, CDR1 KGHSH and CDR2 LQKENI. The CDR3 sequence is 13 residues long. V lost 2 bases and J 7 bases, leaving 12 bases between the germline ends. The assay was immunoSEQ multiplex PCR, and TCRdb's table has in-frame clones only and misses some. The repertoire holds about a million clones, with about 80% as singletons. General observations from the study: Although depth was large, rarefaction showed that sequencing of the sorted subsets was incomplete. Sampling covered blood only; tissue repertoires likely differ.

The origin of this receptor is a man in his late teens or twenties in good health. Some clones in this sample may be carry-over from other donors' samples. V gene TRBV18 combines with J gene TRBJ2-7; possibly TRBD1 or TRBD2 for D (5 bases each). Specimen: memory CD4+ T cells from PBMCs. Subset meaning: CD45RA-negative fraction. CDR3 sequence reads: CASSPLDSGEQYF. CDR3 bases: TGTGCCAGCTCACCATTAGACAGCGGTGAGCAGTACTTC.